This entry lists 32 T cell receptor beta chains sequenced from one sample in a study of T cells in Graves' hyperthyroidism and ophthalmopathy. Authors of the study amplified TCR beta CDR3 regions from RNA transcripts. HTBI primers were the set used in a first-round RT-PCR of the TCR CDR3. Each CDR3 protein gets one entry after TCRdb re-called the multiplex PCR reads with MiXCR. The table lists approximately 630,000 distinct CDR3 sequences, around 15% of them singletons. What was sequenced was blood. These receptors all come from a woman aged 30 to 39 with Graves' hyperthyroidism.

CDR3: CASSEGRPGELFF. The CDR3, as DNA: TGTGCCAGCAGTGAAGGTCGACCCGGGGAGCTGTTTTTT. The chain carries TRBV2 and TRBJ2-2; D remains ambiguous. V was shortened by 1 base and J by 6 bases, with 6 bases between the two germline ends. The CDR3 sequence is 13 residues long. Germline CDR1 reads SNHLY; CDR2 reads FYNNEI.

In its sample, this clonotype was seen a few times. The chain combines TRBV25-1 with TRBJ2-3; D gene ambiguous. CDR1 MGHDK and CDR2 SYGVNS come from the germline V gene. The CDR3 is 13 residues long. The V gene lost 4 bases and the J gene lost 2 bases, with 7 bases spanning the gap. The CDR3 DNA sequence: TGTGCCAGCAGTGTTGGGTTCACAGATACGCAGTATTTT. This encodes CASSVGFTDTQYF. Variable domain in full (rest from reference TRBV25-1 and TRBJ2-3): EADIYQTPRYLVIGTGKKITLECSQTMGHDKMYWYQQDPGMELHLIHYSYGVNSTEKGDLSSESTVSRIRTEHFPLTLESARPSHTSQYLCASSVGFTDTQYFGPGTRLTVL.

Ten or more counts support this clonotype. V is TRBV4-3 and J is TRBJ2-3; D is possibly TRBD2 (5 bases). V was trimmed by 1 base and J by 0 bases, leaving 11 bases between them. This CDR3 comprises 16 residues. CDR1 and CDR2 (germline): LGHNA, YSLEER. The CDR3 sequence is CASSQGLPPSTDTQYF. Written as DNA, the CDR3 is TGCGCCAGCAGCCAAGGACTACCCCCTAGCACAGATACGCAGTATTTT.

This clonotype was seen repeatedly, ten times or more. This chain links TRBV11-2 with TRBJ2-3; D is uncertain. V lost 1 base and J 2 bases, leaving 7 bases between the germline ends. Germline V gene data show CDR1 as SGHAT and CDR2 as FQNNGV. The CDR3 runs 14 residues. CDR3 sequence (DNA): TGTGCCAGCAGCTTAGTTATTAACACAGATACGCAGTATTTT. Translation gives CASSLVINTDTQYF.

This clonotype occurred many times. The chain is built from TRBV5-5 and TRBJ2-1, with TRBD2 identical over 7 bases. Germline CDR1 and CDR2: SGHKS and YYEKEE (reference sequence). The CDR3 contains 14 residues. Trimming at V came to 0 bases and at J to 7 bases, leaving 4 bases not matched to a gene. In nucleotides, the CDR3 is TGTGCCAGCAGCTTGGTTAGCGGGCCGAATGAGCAGTTCTTC. It translates to CASSLVSGPNEQFF.

The chain employs TRBV2 and TRBJ2-3; D may be TRBD2 (7 bases). Trimming removed 6 bases at V and 0 bases at J, with 13 bases between. CDR3 length: 15 residues. From germline, CDR1 is SNHLY and CDR2 FYNNEI. The CDR3 DNA is TGTGCCAGCAGCCGGGGGGCGGGCAGCACAGATACGCAGTATTTT. Translation: CASSRGAGSTDTQYF. Full variable domain (rest looked up from reference TRBV2 and TRBJ2-3): EPEVTQTPSHQVTQMGQEVILRCVPISNHLYFYWYRQILGQKVEFLVSFYNNEISEKSEIFDDQFSVERPDGSNFTLKIRSTKLEDSAMYFCASSRGAGSTDTQYFGPGTRLTVL.

The V call is TRBV7-9, the J call TRBJ1-5, with TRBD1 matching 9 bases. Germline V lookup: CDR1 SEHNR, CDR2 FQNEAQ (reference sequence). Trimming at V came to 1 base and at J to 9 bases, leaving 7 bases not matched to a gene. CDR3 size: 15 residues. CDR3 in amino acids: CASSLVSQGAGPQHF. The DNA for the CDR3 is TGTGCCAGCAGCTTAGTGTCACAGGGGGCCGGGCCCCAGCATTTT.

This clonotype was found many times. This chain connects TRBV7-2 to TRBJ2-7; 8 positions agree with TRBD2. V lost 5 bases and J lost 3; bases outside the gene matches: 6. There are 14 residues in the CDR3. Germline CDR1 and CDR2: SGHTA and FQGNSA. The CDR3 DNA reads TGTGCCAGCAGCCCCTCGGGGGGGGACTACGAGCAGTACTTC. Protein product: CASSPSGGDYEQYF.

This clonotype was counted many times. The chain is built from TRBV28 and TRBJ1-5, with TRBD1 matching 7 bases. Germline trimming cut 6 bases from V and 7 bases from J; bases unmatched to any gene: 6. CDR1 and CDR2 (germline): MDHEN, SYDVKM. The CDR3 extends over 13 amino acids. The CDR3 here is CASRTGIGQPQHF. CDR3 nucleotides: TGTGCCAGCAGGACAGGGATAGGGCAGCCCCAGCATTTT.

This clonotype was seen ten or more times. The rearrangement links TRBV28 to TRBJ2-3; TRBD2 might be the D (6 bases). Trimming left V 3 bases short and J 5 bases short, with 21 bases between. CDR1 is MDHEN and CDR2 is SYDVKM in the germline V gene. The CDR3 length is 17 residues. CDR3 DNA sequence: TGTGCCAGCAGTTTTGGGGTTCTTGGGGGAGGCCTAGATACGCAGTATTTT. Amino acid sequence: CASSFGVLGGGLDTQYF.

Note on this clonotype: Possible read error: a much larger clone is one base away. J is TRBJ2-1 and V is TRBV29-1; 14 bases align to TRBD2. The germline CDR1 and CDR2 sequences are SQVTM and ANQGSEA. Trimming at V came to 5 bases and at J to 2 bases, leaving 8 bases not matched to a gene. The CDR3 is 17 residues long. The CDR3, as DNA: TGCAGCGTTACCGGGACTAGCGGGAGTGCGACCTACAATGAGCAGTTCTTC. This codes for CSVTGTSGSATYNEQFF.

This clonotype occurred a few times. This chain joins TRBV5-4 and TRBJ1-1; no firm D call. Germline V gives CDR1 SGHNT, CDR2 YYREEE (reference sequence). There are 15 residues in the CDR3. V gave up 4 bases and J gave up 0 bases, with 13 bases separating them. The CDR3 nucleotides are TGTGCCAGCAGCCCCGCGCAGACATTGAACACTGAAGCTTTCTTT. This encodes CASSPAQTLNTEAFF. Full variable domain (outside the CDR3, taken from reference TRBV5-4 and TRBJ1-1): ETGVTQSPTHLIKTRGQQVTLRCSSQSGHNTVSWYQQALGQGPQFIFQYYREEENGRGNFPPRFSGLQFPNYSSELNVNALELDDSALYLCASSPAQTLNTEAFFGQGTRLTVV.

This clonotype was picked up many times. V and J are TRBV29-1 and TRBJ2-7; weak D call: TRBD2 (6 bases). The CDR3 length is 14 residues. Germline V CDR1 and CDR2: SQVTM, ANQGSEA. V lost 3 bases to trimming and J lost 2 bases, with 14 bases between them. The CDR3 coding sequence is TGCAGCGTTGAGGACCCCCGGGGGACCTACGAGCAGTACTTC. Amino acids: CSVEDPRGTYEQYF.

The CDR3 sequence is CASSQSGTLNQPQHF. Here the CDR3 DNA reads TGCGCCAGCAGCCAATCCGGGACACTTAATCAGCCCCAGCATTTT. The rearrangement joins TRBV4-1 to TRBJ1-5; a possible D gene is TRBD1 (6 bases). The CDR3 is 15 residues long. The V end was cut by 2 bases, the J end by 4 bases, with 12 bases between. Germline assignment: CDR1 MGHRA and CDR2 YSYEKL.

About this clonotype itself: A read error may explain this, as a much larger clone is one base away. The conserved phenylalanine or tryptophan normally closing the CDR3 is absent here, so this likely arose from a read error. This chain connects TRBV7-8 to TRBJ2-5; no firm D call. The CDR3 sequence is 14 residues long. Looked up from germline, CDR1 is SGHVS and CDR2 is FQNEAQ. The V end was cut by 2 bases, the J end by 2 bases, with 9 bases between. This CDR3 reads CASSLLTEQETQYS. For the CDR3, the DNA is TGTGCCAGCAGCTTACTTACAGAGCAAGAGACCCAGTACTCC.

The table lists this clonotype with many counts. The chain is built from TRBV2 and TRBJ1-5; no firm D call. Trimming pared 4 bases from V and 2 bases from J, leaving 9 bases between. This CDR3 has 14 amino acids. Per the germline V gene, CDR1 is SNHLY and CDR2 is FYNNEI. The CDR3 sequence: CASSGLMGNQPQHF. CDR3 coding DNA: TGTGCCAGCAGTGGATTAATGGGCAATCAGCCCCAGCATTTT.

This clonotype was counted at least ten times. This sequence joins TRBV12-3 or TRBV12-4 and TRBJ1-5; 9 nucleotides agree with TRBD1. This CDR3 has 13 amino acids. V gave up 6 bases and J gave up 7 bases; unmatched junction bases: 4. The CDR3 coding sequence is TGTGCCAGCAGCACAGGGGGCTGGCAGCCCCAGCATTTT. Translated: CASSTGGWQPQHF.

This clonotype came up a few times. The gene calls are TRBV12-3 or TRBV12-4 and TRBJ2-1; unclear D gene. The germline V and J ends were trimmed by 6 bases and 5 bases, with 20 bases remaining between them. CDR3 size: 16 residues. CDR3 nucleotides: TGTGCCAGCAGCCCTCCCGATCCCACGAGAAACAATGAGCAGTTCTTC. Amino acids: CASSPPDPTRNNEQFF.

The J gene is TRBJ2-1, the V gene TRBV7-6, with 10 bases lining up with TRBD2. The CDR3 covers 22 residues. V shed 1 base and J 0 bases; nucleotides not matched to a gene: 18. Germline lookup yields CDR1 SGHVS and CDR2 FNYEAQ. The CDR3 spells CASSLVPQESLAGVPSYNEQFF. The CDR3 region has the DNA TGTGCCAGCAGCTTAGTCCCTCAAGAATCGCTAGCGGGAGTTCCCTCCTACAATGAGCAGTTCTTC.

The chain joins TRBV5-5 to TRBJ1-1, with D hard to call. Trimming took 3 bases from V and 0 from J, leaving 9 bases between them. The CDR3 contains 14 residues. Germline values: CDR1 SGHKS, CDR2 YYEKEE (reference sequence). The CDR3 is CASSSYSVNTEAFF. The CDR3 nucleotides read TGTGCCAGCAGCTCCTATTCCGTGAACACTGAAGCTTTCTTT.

This clonotype was detected many times. V is TRBV28 and J is TRBJ1-4, with a weak D call TRBD1 (6 bases). The CDR3 length is 14 residues. CDR1 and CDR2 (germline): MDHEN, SYDVKM. The V end lost 3 bases, the J end lost 4 bases, and 9 bases lay between the germline ends. CDR3 nucleotides: TGTGCCAGCAGTTTCGAGGGGGGTAATGAAAAACTGTTTTTT. The encoded protein is CASSFEGGNEKLFF.

The sample holds many counts of this clonotype. The V call is TRBV30, the J call TRBJ1-2; D gene unclear. The V gene's germline CDR1 is GTSNPN and CDR2 SVGIG (reference sequence). V was cut by 4 bases and J by 6 bases, with 9 bases left in between. The CDR3 contains 11 residues. CDR3 loop: CAWINTDGYTF. CDR3 DNA: TGTGCCTGGATTAATACGGATGGCTACACCTTC.

This clonotype was observed at least ten times. The chain links TRBV7-9 to TRBJ2-1; D is undetermined. Trimming removed 5 bases from V and 8 bases from J, with 13 bases in between. Germline lookup yields CDR1 SEHNR and CDR2 FQNEAQ (reference sequence). The CDR3 is 13 amino acids. CDR3 amino acids: CASSVSLRDEQFF. The DNA of the CDR3 is TGTGCCAGCAGCGTAAGCCTCCGGGATGAGCAGTTCTTC.

This clonotype was counted many times. This rearrangement joins TRBV27 to TRBJ2-2; 10 bases fit TRBD1. This CDR3 is 16 amino acids long. Germline assignment: CDR1 MNHEY and CDR2 SMNVEV (reference sequence). With 1 base clipped from V and 5 bases from J, the junction kept 4 bases outside the gene matches. CDR3 bases: TGTGCCAGCAGTTTATTTGGACAGGGGGGAACCGGGGAGCTGTTTTTT. Translated, it gives CASSLFGQGGTGELFF.

This clonotype has only one observation. The rearrangement links TRBV7-2 to TRBJ1-3, with D maybe TRBD1 (6 bases). CDR3 length: 14 amino acids. The germline CDR1 and CDR2 sequences are SGHTA and FQGNSA. V gave up 4 bases and J gave up 4 bases, with 11 bases separating them. The CDR3 loop is CASSSRGIGNTIYF. The DNA of the CDR3 is TGTGCCAGCAGCTCCAGGGGAATCGGAAACACCATATATTTT.

This clonotype was observed at least ten times. This chain uses TRBV12-3 or TRBV12-4 with TRBJ1-1; no firm D call. With 3 bases removed from V and 7 bases from J, the gap between germline ends came to 12 bases. The CDR3 length is 13 residues. The CDR3 DNA reads as TGTGCCAGCAGTTTCGTCAGAGACGTTGAAGCTTTCTTT. Protein sequence: CASSFVRDVEAFF.

The chain has TRBV20-1 and TRBJ2-1; the D gene is possibly TRBD2 (6 bases). Trimming stripped 0 bases from V and 9 bases from J, with 27 bases between. Germline V gene sequence: CDR1 DFQATT, CDR2 SNEGSKA (reference sequence). The CDR3 is made up of 18 amino acids. The chain's CDR3 is CSARDGPWGWEDVCEQFF. The CDR3 nucleotides are TGCAGTGCTAGAGATGGACCTTGGGGGTGGGAGGATGTGTGTGAGCAGTTCTTC.

This clonotype was counted between two and nine times. The chain links TRBV24-1 to TRBJ2-1; D is uncertain. Germline loops: CDR1 KGHDR, CDR2 SFDVKD. Trimming left V 4 bases short and J 5 bases short, with 11 bases between. CDR3 size: 14 residues. This chain's CDR3 is CATSDPDRHNEQFF. Here the CDR3 DNA reads TGTGCCACCAGTGACCCGGATAGACACAATGAGCAGTTCTTC.

This clonotype was counted at least ten times. V is TRBV5-1 and J is TRBJ2-3, with 10 bases that match TRBD2. CDR3 length: 15 residues. Trimming took 4 bases from V and 4 from J; bases not matched to a gene: 6. CDR1 and CDR2 from the germline V gene are SGHRS and YFSETQ. CDR3 coding DNA: TGCGCCAGCAGCCCGGCTAGCGGGAGTTCAGATACGCAGTATTTT. Its translation is CASSPASGSSDTQYF.

The chain uses TRBV28 and TRBJ1-3; the D gene is possibly TRBD1 (5 bases). CDR1 is MDHEN and CDR2 is SYDVKM in the germline V gene. The CDR3 sequence is 13 residues long. The V gene lost 6 bases and the J gene lost 0 bases, with 6 bases spanning the gap. The CDR3 sequence is CASRGDSGNTIYF. The CDR3 coding sequence is TGTGCCAGCAGAGGGGACTCTGGAAACACCATATATTTT.

The table lists this clonotype with many counts. The chain combines TRBV28 with TRBJ1-1; D is perhaps TRBD1 (6 bases). This CDR3 has 14 amino acids. Trimming removed 5 bases at V and 4 bases at J, with 14 bases between. CDR1 is MDHEN and CDR2 is SYDVKM in the germline V gene. The CDR3 region is CASSDLRGGTEAFF. The CDR3 coding sequence is TGTGCCAGCAGTGACCTCAGGGGCGGCACTGAAGCTTTCTTT.

The chain is built from TRBV20-1 and TRBJ2-7; 10 nucleotides line up with TRBD2. This CDR3 region has 14 residues. Germline trimming cut 6 bases from V and 6 bases from J; bases unmatched to any gene: 11. CDR1 and CDR2 from the germline V gene are DFQATT and SNEGSKA (reference sequence). CDR3 protein: CSAYDPGLAAEQYF. The CDR3 region has the DNA TGCAGTGCCTACGACCCTGGACTAGCGGCCGAGCAGTACTTC.